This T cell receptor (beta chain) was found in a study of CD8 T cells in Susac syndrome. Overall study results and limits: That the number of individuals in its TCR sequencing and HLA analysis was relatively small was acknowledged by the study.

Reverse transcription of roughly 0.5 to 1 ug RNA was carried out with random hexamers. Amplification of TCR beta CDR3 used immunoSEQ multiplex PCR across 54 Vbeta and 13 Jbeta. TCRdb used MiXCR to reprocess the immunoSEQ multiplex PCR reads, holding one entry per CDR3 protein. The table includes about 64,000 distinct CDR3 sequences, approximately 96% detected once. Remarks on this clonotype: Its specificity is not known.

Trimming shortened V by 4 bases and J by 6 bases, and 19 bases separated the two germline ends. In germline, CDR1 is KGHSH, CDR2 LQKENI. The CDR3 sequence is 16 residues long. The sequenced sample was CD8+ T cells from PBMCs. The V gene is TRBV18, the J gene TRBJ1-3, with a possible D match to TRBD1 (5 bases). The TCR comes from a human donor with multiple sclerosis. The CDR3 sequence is CASSLAGTDAENTIYF. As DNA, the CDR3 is TGTGCCAGCTCACTAGCCGGGACTGATGCTGAAAACACCATATATTTT.